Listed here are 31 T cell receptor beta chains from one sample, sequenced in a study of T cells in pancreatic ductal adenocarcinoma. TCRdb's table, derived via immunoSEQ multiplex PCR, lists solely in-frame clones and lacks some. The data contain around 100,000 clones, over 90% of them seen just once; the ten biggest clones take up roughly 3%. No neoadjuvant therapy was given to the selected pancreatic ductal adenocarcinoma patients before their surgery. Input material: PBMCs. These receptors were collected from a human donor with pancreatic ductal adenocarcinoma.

The CDR3 bases are TGTGCCACCAGCAACCGGGACAGGGCGGAAAAACTGTTTTTT. This translates into CATSNRDRAEKLFF. The chain joins TRBV15 to TRBJ1-4; TRBD1 matches 9 bases. The CDR3 is 14 residues long. V shed 4 bases and J 8 bases; nucleotides not matched to a gene: 5. In germline, CDR1 is LNHNV, CDR2 YYDKDF (reference sequence).

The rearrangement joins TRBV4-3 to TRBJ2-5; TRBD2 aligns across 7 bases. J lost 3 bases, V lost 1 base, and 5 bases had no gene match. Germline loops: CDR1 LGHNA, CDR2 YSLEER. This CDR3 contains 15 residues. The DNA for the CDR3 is TGCGCCAGCAGCCAAGTGGTGGGGACTAAAGAGACCCAGTACTTC. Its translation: CASSQVVGTKETQYF.

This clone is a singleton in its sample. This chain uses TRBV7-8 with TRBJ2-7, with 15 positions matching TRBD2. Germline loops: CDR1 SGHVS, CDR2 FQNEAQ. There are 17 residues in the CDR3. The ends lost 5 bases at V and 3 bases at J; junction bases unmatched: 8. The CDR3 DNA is TGTGCCAGCAGCCTCGGACTAGCGGGAGGGAGACGCTACGAGCAGTACTTC. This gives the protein CASSLGLAGGRRYEQYF.

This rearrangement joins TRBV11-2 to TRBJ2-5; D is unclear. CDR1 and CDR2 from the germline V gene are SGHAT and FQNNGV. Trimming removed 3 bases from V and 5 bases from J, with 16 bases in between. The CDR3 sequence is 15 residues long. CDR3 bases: TGTGCCAGCAGCTTGTCCCCGGGTTTATCGGAGACCCAGTACTTC. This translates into CASSLSPGLSETQYF.

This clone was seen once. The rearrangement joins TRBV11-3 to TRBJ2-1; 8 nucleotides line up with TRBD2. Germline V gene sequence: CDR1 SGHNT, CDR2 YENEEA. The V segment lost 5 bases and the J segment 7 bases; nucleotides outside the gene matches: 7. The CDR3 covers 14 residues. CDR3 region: CASSLSGSSNEQFF. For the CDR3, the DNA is TGTGCCAGCAGCCTAAGCGGGAGTTCGAATGAGCAGTTCTTC. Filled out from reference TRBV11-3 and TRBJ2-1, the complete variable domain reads EAGVVQSPRYKIIEKKQPVAFWCNPISGHNTLYWYLQNLGQGPELLIRYENEEAVDDSQLPKDRFSAERLKGVDSTLKIQPAELGDSAVYLCASSLSGSSNEQFFGPGTRLTVL.

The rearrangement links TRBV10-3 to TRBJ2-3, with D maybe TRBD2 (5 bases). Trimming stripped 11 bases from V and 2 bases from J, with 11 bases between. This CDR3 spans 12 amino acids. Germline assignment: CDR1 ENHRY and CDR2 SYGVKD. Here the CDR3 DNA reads TGTGCCGTTAGCGCGAACACAGATACGCAGTATTTT. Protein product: CAVSANTDTQYF.

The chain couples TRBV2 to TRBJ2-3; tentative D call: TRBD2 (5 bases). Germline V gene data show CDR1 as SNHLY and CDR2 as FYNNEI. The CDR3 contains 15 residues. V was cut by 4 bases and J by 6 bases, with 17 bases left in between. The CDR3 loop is CASSGYSAETDTQYF. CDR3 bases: TGTGCCAGCAGTGGATATAGCGCCGAGACGGATACGCAGTATTTT.

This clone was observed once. This CDR3 is CASTRAGEGTQYF. The DNA for the CDR3 is TGTGCCAGCACCAGAGCGGGAGAAGGGACCCAGTACTTC. The chain joins TRBV2 to TRBJ2-5, with 8 bases that match TRBD2. There are 13 residues in the CDR3. J gave up 7 bases and V 7 bases, and 8 bases lay outside the gene matches. Looked up from germline, CDR1 is SNHLY and CDR2 is FYNNEI. Together with reference TRBV2 and TRBJ2-5, the CDR3 gives the full variable domain: EPEVTQTPSHQVTQMGQEVILRCVPISNHLYFYWYRQILGQKVEFLVSFYNNEISEKSEIFDDQFSVERPDGSNFTLKIRSTKLEDSAMYFCASTRAGEGTQYFGPGTRLLVL.

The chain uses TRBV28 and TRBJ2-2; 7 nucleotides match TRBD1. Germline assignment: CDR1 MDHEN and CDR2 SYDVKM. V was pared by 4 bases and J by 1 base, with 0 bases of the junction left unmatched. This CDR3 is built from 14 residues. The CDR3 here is CASSSGGNTGELFF. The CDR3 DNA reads TGTGCCAGCAGTTCAGGGGGGAACACCGGGGAGCTGTTTTTT. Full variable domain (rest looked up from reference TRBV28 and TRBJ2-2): DVKVTQSSRYLVKRTGEKVFLECVQDMDHENMFWYRQDPGLGLRLIYFSYDVKMKEKGDIPEGYSVSREKKERFSLILESASTNQTSMYLCASSSGGNTGELFFGEGSRLTVL.

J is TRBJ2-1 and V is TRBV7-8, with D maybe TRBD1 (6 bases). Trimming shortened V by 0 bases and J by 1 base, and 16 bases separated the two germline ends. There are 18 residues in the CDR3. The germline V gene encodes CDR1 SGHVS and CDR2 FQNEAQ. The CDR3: CASSLANRVVGSYNEQFF. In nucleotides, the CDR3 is TGTGCCAGCAGCTTAGCCAACAGGGTTGTTGGGTCCTACAATGAGCAGTTCTTC.

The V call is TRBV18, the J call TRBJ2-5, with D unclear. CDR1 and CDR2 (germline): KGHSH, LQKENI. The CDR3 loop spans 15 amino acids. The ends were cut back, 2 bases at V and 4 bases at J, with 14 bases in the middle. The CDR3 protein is CASSPVAAGGETQYF. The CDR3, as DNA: TGTGCCAGCTCACCAGTCGCAGCCGGCGGAGAGACCCAGTACTTC.

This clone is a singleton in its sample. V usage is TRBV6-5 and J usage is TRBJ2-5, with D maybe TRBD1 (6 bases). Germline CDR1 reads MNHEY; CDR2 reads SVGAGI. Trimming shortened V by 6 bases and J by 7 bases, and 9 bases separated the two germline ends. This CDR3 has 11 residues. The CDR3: CASRGARTQYF. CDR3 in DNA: TGTGCCAGCAGGGGGGCCCGGACCCAGTACTTC.

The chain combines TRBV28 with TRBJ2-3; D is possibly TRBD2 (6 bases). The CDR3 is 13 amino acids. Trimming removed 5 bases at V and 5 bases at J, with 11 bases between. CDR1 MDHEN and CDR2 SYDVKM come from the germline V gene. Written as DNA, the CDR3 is TGTGCCAGCAGTACGGGAGCGAAAGATACGCAGTATTTT. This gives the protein CASSTGAKDTQYF.

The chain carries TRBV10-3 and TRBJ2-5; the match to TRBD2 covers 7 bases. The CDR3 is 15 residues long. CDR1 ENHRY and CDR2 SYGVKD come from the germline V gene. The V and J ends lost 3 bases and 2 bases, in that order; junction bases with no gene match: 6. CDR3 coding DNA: TGTGCCATCAGTGAAACCGGGACTATACAAGAGACCCAGTACTTC. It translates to CAISETGTIQETQYF.

For the CDR3, the DNA is TGTGCCAGCAGCCCACGACAGGCCGGGGCCCAAGAGACCCAGTACTTC. Protein: CASSPRQAGAQETQYF. The chain is built from TRBV7-8 and TRBJ2-5, with a tentative D call TRBD1 (6 bases). The CDR3 extends over 16 amino acids. V was cut by 5 bases and J by 1 base, with 17 bases left in between. Germline CDR1 and CDR2: SGHVS and FQNEAQ.

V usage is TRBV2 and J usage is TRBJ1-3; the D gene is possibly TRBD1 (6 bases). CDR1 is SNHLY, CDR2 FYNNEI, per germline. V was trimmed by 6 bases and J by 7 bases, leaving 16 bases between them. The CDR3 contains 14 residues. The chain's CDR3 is CASSQGPLGNTIYF. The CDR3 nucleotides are TGTGCCAGCAGCCAGGGGCCCCTCGGGAACACCATATATTTT.

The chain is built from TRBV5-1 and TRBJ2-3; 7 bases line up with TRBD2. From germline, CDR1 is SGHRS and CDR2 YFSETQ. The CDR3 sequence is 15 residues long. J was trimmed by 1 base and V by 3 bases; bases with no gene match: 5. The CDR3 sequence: CASSWGGEGTDTQYF. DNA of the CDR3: TGCGCCAGCAGCTGGGGGGGTGAGGGCACAGATACGCAGTATTTT.

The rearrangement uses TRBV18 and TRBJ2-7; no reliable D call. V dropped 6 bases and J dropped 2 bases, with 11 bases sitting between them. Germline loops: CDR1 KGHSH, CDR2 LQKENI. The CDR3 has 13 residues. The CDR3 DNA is TGTGCCAGCTCGCCAGAGTCACCCTACGAGCAGTACTTC. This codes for CASSPESPYEQYF.

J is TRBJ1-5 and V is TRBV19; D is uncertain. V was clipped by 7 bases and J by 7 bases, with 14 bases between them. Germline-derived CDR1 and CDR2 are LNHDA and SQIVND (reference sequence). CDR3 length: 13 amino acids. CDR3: CASNREPGQPQHF. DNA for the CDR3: TGTGCCAGTAATCGAGAGCCGGGGCAGCCCCAGCATTTT.

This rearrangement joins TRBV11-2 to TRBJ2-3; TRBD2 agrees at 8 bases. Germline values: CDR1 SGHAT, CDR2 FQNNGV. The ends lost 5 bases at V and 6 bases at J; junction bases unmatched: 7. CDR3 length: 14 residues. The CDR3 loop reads CASSQGLGGDTQYF. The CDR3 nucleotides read TGTGCCAGCAGCCAGGGACTAGGGGGGGATACGCAGTATTTT. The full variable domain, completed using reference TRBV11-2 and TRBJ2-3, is EAGVAQSPRYKIIEKRQSVAFWCNPISGHATLYWYQQILGQGPKLLIQFQNNGVVDDSQLPKDRFSAERLKGVDSTLKIQPAKLEDSAVYLCASSQGLGGDTQYFGPGTRLTVL.

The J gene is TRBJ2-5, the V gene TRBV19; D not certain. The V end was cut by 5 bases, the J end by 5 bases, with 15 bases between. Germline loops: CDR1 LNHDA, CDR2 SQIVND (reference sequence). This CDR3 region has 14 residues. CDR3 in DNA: TGTGCCAGTAGTCCCCAGCGTGGTGGTGAGACCCAGTACTTC. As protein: CASSPQRGGETQYF.

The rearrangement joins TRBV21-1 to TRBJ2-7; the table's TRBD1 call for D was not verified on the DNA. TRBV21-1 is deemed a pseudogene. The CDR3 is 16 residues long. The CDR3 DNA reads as TGTGCCAGCAGCAAAGAGCGTGACAGGGGAGGGTACGAGCAGTACTTC. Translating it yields CASSKERDRGGYEQYF.

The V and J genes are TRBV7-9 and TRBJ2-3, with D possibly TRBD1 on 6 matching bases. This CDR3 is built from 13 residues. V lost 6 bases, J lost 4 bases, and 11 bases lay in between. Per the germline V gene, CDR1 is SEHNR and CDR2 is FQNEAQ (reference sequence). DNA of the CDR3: TGTGCCAGCAGTACCAGGGGTGCAGATACGCAGTATTTT. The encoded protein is CASSTRGADTQYF.

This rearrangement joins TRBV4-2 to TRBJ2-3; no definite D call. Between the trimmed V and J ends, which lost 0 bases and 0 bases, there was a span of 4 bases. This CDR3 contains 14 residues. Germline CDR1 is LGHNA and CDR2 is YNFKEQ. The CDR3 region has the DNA TGTGCCAGCAGCCAAGATATTAGCACAGATACGCAGTATTTT. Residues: CASSQDISTDTQYF.

The CDR3 loop reads CASSLLAGGYNEQFF. The CDR3 bases are TGTGCCAGCTCACTCCTAGCGGGGGGATACAATGAGCAGTTCTTC. The V and J genes are TRBV18 and TRBJ2-1; 11 positions agree with TRBD2. The CDR3 length is 15 residues. CDR1 and CDR2 from the germline V gene are KGHSH and LQKENI. The V gene end was trimmed by 4 bases and the J gene end by 4 bases; junction bases not matched to a gene: 3.

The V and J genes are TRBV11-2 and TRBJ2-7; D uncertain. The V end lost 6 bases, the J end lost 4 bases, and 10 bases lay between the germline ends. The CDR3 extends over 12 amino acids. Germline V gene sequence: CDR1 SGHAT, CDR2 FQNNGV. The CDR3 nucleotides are TGTGCCAGCAGTTCAGACTGGTACGAGCAGTACTTC. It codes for CASSSDWYEQYF.

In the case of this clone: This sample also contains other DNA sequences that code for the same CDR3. Here the CDR3 DNA reads TGTGCCAGCTCACCACCCACGGGAGCCTACGAGCAGTACTTC. This translates into CASSPPTGAYEQYF. The chain has TRBV18 and TRBJ2-7; D may be TRBD2 (6 bases). Looked up from germline, CDR1 is KGHSH and CDR2 is LQKENI. The CDR3 loop spans 14 amino acids. Trimming took off 0 bases at V and 2 bases at J, with 8 bases between the two ends.

As DNA, the CDR3 is TGTGCCAGCAGCGTAGAAGGGCTGGGACAGCTCACAGATACGCAGTATTTT. This translates into CASSVEGLGQLTDTQYF. The chain carries TRBV9 and TRBJ2-3, with TRBD1 identical over 7 bases. CDR1 and CDR2 (germline): SGDLS, YYNGEE. J was trimmed by 2 bases and V by 0 bases; bases with no gene match: 9. This CDR3 has 17 amino acids.

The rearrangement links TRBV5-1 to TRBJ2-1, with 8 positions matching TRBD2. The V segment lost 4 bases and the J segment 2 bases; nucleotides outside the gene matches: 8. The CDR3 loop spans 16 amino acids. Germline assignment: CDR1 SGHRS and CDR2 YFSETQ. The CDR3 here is CASSPTVAGPYNEQFF. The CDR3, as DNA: TGCGCCAGCAGCCCGACAGTAGCGGGACCCTACAATGAGCAGTTCTTC.

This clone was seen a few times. The CDR3: CASSLGPDVAYEQYF. CDR3 bases: TGTGCCAGTAGTTTGGGGCCTGACGTAGCCTACGAGCAGTACTTC. This chain uses TRBV19 with TRBJ2-7; D may be TRBD1 (5 bases). The germline CDR1 and CDR2 sequences are LNHDA and SQIVND (reference sequence). V lost 5 bases to trimming and J lost 2 bases, with 16 bases between them. The CDR3 sequence is 15 residues long.

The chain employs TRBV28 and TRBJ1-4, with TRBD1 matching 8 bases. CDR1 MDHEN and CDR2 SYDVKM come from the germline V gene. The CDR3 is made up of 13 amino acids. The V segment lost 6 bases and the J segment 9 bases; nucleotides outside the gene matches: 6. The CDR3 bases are TGTGCCAGCAGGGCATGGACAGGGAAAAAACTGTTTTTT. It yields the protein CASRAWTGKKLFF.